This T cell receptor beta chain was sequenced in a study of T-cell reconstitution after alpha-beta-depleted transplantation in children. The CDR3 consists of 14 residues. The V segment lost 1 base and the J segment 4 bases; nucleotides outside the gene matches: 1. Germline assignment: CDR1 MGHRA and CDR2 YSYEKL. Unique molecular identifiers were incorporated during preparation of the TCRbeta library. TCRdb ran MiXCR on the PCR reads and lists one entry per CDR3 protein. The sample lists fewer than 400,000 distinct CDR3 sequences, around 20% occurring once. This sequence originates from a human donor who donated a stem cell graft to a child with acute myeloid leukemia. V gene TRBV4-1 combines with J gene TRBJ1-1; 9 nucleotides agree with TRBD1. The material sequenced was PBMCs from the stem cell graft donor, taken from the stem cell graft. This CDR3 is CASSQGDRATEAFF. The CDR3 DNA reads TGCGCCAGCAGCCAAGGGGACAGGGCCACTGAAGCTTTCTTT.